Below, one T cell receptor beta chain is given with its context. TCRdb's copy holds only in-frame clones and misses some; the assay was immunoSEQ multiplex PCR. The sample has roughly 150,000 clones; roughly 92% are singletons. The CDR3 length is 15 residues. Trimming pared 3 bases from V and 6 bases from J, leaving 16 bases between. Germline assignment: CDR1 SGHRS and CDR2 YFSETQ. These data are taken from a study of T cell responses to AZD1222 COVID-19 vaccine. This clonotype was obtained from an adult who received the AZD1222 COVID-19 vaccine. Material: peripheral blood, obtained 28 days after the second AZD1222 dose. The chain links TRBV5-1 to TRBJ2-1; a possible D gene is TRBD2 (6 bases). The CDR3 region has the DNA TGCGCCAGCAGCTCGGGCGGGGCCGGAGTCAATGAGCAGTTCTTC. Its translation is CASSSGGAGVNEQFF.